This TCR beta chain emerged from a study of blood T cells in healthy people across ages. Germline assignment: CDR1 MGHDK and CDR2 SYGVNS. There are 12 residues in the CDR3. The junction had 3 bases not matched to a gene; V was cut back by 7 bases and J by 6 bases. A J-beta primer mix and a sample-barcoded 5' primer were used in a second PCR of about 7 to 12 cycles. A template-switch adaptor with 12 random nucleotides tagged each cDNA molecule. TCRdb reanalysed the 5' RACE reads using MiXCR and keeps one entry per CDR3 protein. In the table there are 850,000 to 1,100,000 distinct CDR3 sequences, roughly two fifths of which are singletons.

This chain links TRBV25-1 with TRBJ1-2, with TRBD1 matching over 9 bases. Sequenced sample: blood. The sequence derives from a man aged 18-30 years in good health. CDR3 in DNA: TGTGCCAGCACTACAGGGGGCGATGGCTACACCTTC. Protein sequence: CASTTGGDGYTF.